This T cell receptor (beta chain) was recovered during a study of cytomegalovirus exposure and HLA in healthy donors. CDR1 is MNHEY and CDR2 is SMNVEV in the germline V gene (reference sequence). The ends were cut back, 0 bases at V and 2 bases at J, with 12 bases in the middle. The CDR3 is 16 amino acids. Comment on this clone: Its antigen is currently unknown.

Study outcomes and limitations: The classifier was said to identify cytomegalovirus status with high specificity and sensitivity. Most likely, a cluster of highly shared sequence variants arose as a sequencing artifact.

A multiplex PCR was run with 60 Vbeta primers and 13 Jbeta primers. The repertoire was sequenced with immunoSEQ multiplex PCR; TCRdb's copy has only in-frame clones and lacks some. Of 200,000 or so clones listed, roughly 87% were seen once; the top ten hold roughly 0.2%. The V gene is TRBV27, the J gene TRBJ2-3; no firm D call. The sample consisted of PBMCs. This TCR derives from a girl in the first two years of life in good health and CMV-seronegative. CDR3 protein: CASSLSSYRLTDTQYF. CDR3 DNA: TGTGCCAGCAGTTTATCTTCCTATCGACTCACAGATACGCAGTATTTT.